These 28 T cell receptor beta chains were all obtained from the same sample, sequenced in a study of shared clonotypes between healthy human individuals. Repertoires were generated with immunoSEQ multiplex PCR, while TCRdb's copy carries only in-frame clones and drops some. The sample carries approximately 500,000 clones, around 79% recorded once. The sample taken for sequencing was PBMCs. Receptors were obtained from a woman between 35 and 50 years old in good health. Some clones in this sample may be carry-over from other donors' samples.

The CDR3 DNA sequence: TGTGCCTGGGGGCCGGGACCTTACTCCTATGGCTACACCTTC. Its protein is CAWGPGPYSYGYTF. The chain is built from TRBV30 and TRBJ1-2; D is possibly TRBD1 (5 bases). The CDR3 covers 14 residues. Germline V gene lookup returns CDR1 GTSNPN and CDR2 SVGIG (reference sequence). Trimming removed 5 bases at V and 4 bases at J, with 17 bases between.

The chain combines TRBV5-1 with TRBJ2-1, with 9 positions matching TRBD1. V was clipped by 0 bases and J by 6 bases; unmatched bases: 4. The CDR3 runs to 15 residues. CDR1 SGHRS and CDR2 YFSETQ come from the germline V gene. The CDR3 DNA sequence: TGCGCCAGCAGCTTGGTCGGACAGGGGTTCAATGAGCAGTTCTTC. Protein: CASSLVGQGFNEQFF.

The chain links TRBV10-3 to TRBJ2-4; no definite D call. CDR1 ENHRY and CDR2 SYGVKD come from the germline V gene. The CDR3 consists of 18 residues. Between the trimmed V and J ends, which lost 0 bases and 0 bases, there was a span of 15 bases. The CDR3 sequence is CAISESLLSDAAKNIQYF. In DNA, the CDR3 is TGTGCCATCAGTGAGTCGCTTTTGTCGGATGCAGCCAAAAACATTCAGTACTTC.

The gene calls are TRBV21-1 and TRBJ2-5; TRBD2 is the table's D call and was not checked against the DNA. TRBV21-1 is tagged as a pseudogene. The CDR3 spans 12 residues. This CDR3 is CASSRGGETQYF. The CDR3 nucleotides read TGTGCCAGCAGCAGGGGGGGAGAGACCCAGTACTTC.

The chain links TRBV7-2 to TRBJ2-2, with 7 bases identical to TRBD2. Losses at the gene ends were 5 bases for V and 1 base for J; bases not matched to a gene: 7. Per the germline V gene, CDR1 is SGHTA and CDR2 is FQGNSA. This CDR3 contains 16 residues. CDR3 residues: CASSLPSGLNTGELFF. CDR3 nucleotides: TGTGCCAGCAGCCTACCTAGCGGCCTGAACACCGGGGAGCTGTTTTTT.

The chain combines TRBV5-1 with TRBJ1-4; D is unclear. V was shortened by 4 bases and J by 5 bases, with 12 bases between the two germline ends. CDR3 length: 14 residues. Germline V gene lookup returns CDR1 SGHRS and CDR2 YFSETQ. The CDR3 nucleotides read TGCGCCAGCAGCCGGCGGGGAATGAATGAAAAACTGTTTTTT. This codes for CASSRRGMNEKLFF.

V usage is TRBV6-5 and J usage is TRBJ2-3, with 9 bases fitting TRBD1. Looked up from germline, CDR1 is MNHEY and CDR2 is SVGAGI. The CDR3 spans 13 residues. Trimming at V came to 10 bases and at J to 4 bases, leaving 6 bases not matched to a gene. The CDR3 protein is CATMGQGADTQYF. The CDR3, as DNA: TGTGCCACAATGGGACAGGGAGCAGATACGCAGTATTTT.

Ten or more counts support this clone. The rearrangement uses TRBV10-3 and TRBJ1-3; tentatively, D is TRBD1 (5 bases). The CDR3 has 13 residues. Germline CDR1 and CDR2: ENHRY and SYGVKD. V lost 8 bases and J 2 bases, leaving 10 bases between the germline ends. CDR3: CAIGDGTGNTIYF. CDR3 nucleotides: TGTGCCATCGGGGACGGGACTGGAAACACCATATATTTT.

Only a few counts were recorded for this clone. CDR3 coding DNA: TGTGCCAGCAACGAGGTGGGGCAAGAGCCCCAGCATTTT. Its protein product is CASNEVGQEPQHF. The chain couples TRBV2 to TRBJ1-5, with D tentatively TRBD1 (5 bases). The CDR3 has 13 residues. Germline V CDR1 and CDR2: SNHLY, FYNNEI. Trimming removed 7 bases at V and 8 bases at J, with 15 bases between.

The CDR3 bases are TGCGCCAGCAGCTTGCTACAGGGGACTGAAAAACTGTTTTTT. This encodes CASSLLQGTEKLFF. The chain links TRBV5-1 to TRBJ1-4, with TRBD1 matching 7 bases. With V trimmed by 1 base and J by 7 bases, 4 bases remained unmatched. Germline CDR1 and CDR2: SGHRS and YFSETQ. The CDR3 has 14 amino acids.

This clone showed up just a few times. The J gene is TRBJ2-3, the V gene TRBV30; 12 bases map to TRBD2. CDR3 length: 14 amino acids. Germline V gene lookup returns CDR1 GTSNPN and CDR2 SVGIG (reference sequence). The trim removed 3 bases at V and 6 bases at J, leaving 4 bases unmatched. The CDR3 DNA follows: TGTGCCTGGAGAGGACTAGCGGGAACGGATACGCAGTATTTT. It yields the protein CAWRGLAGTDTQYF.

Remarks on this clone: A far larger clone differs by one base, so this is likely a read error. The gene calls are TRBV11-2 and TRBJ2-2; D might be TRBD1 or TRBD2, each matching 5 bases. The ends were cut back, 8 bases at V and 0 bases at J, with 7 bases in the middle. The V gene's germline CDR1 is SGHAT and CDR2 FQNNGV. This CDR3 has 13 amino acids. CDR3 nucleotides: TGTGCCAGCGGGGGAGCGAACACCGGGGAGCTGTTTTTT. Protein sequence: CASGGANTGELFF.

The rearrangement uses TRBV30 and TRBJ2-1; D is undetermined. Germline assignment: CDR1 GTSNPN and CDR2 SVGIG (reference sequence). With 5 bases removed from V and 4 bases from J, the gap between germline ends came to 6 bases. This CDR3 has 11 residues. In nucleotides, the CDR3 is TGTGCCTGGGCCAATTACAATGAGCAGTTCTTC. Encoded protein: CAWANYNEQFF. The full variable domain, completed using reference TRBV30 and TRBJ2-1, is SQTIHQWPATLVQPVGSPLSLECTVEGTSNPNLYWYRQAAGRGLQLLFYSVGIGQISSEVPQNLSASRPQDRQFILSSKKLLLSDSGFYLCAWANYNEQFFGPGTRLTVL.

Only a few counts were recorded for this clone. The rearrangement joins TRBV6-6 to TRBJ2-1, with a tentative D call TRBD1 (5 bases). Germline V gene lookup returns CDR1 MNHNY and CDR2 SVGAGI (reference sequence). This CDR3 is 15 amino acids long. Trimming removed 5 bases at V and 1 base at J, with 12 bases between. CDR3 region: CASSDSSFSYNEQFF. CDR3 nucleotides: TGTGCCAGCAGTGACAGTTCCTTTTCCTACAATGAGCAGTTCTTC.

The V gene is TRBV10-3, the J gene TRBJ2-3; no definite D call. Germline lookup yields CDR1 ENHRY and CDR2 SYGVKD. Trimming took off 0 bases at V and 2 bases at J, with 6 bases between the two ends. CDR3 size: 14 residues. In DNA, the CDR3 is TGTGCCATCAGTGAGTCGTGGGACACAGATACGCAGTATTTT. Amino acid sequence: CAISESWDTDTQYF.

This chain connects TRBV4-1 to TRBJ1-5; 9 nucleotides line up with TRBD1. Trimming cost V 4 bases and J 5 bases; bases outside gene matches: 9. Germline CDR1 is MGHRA and CDR2 is YSYEKL. There are 16 residues in the CDR3. The CDR3 protein is CASSPGQGRKDQPQHF. The DNA for the CDR3 is TGCGCCAGCAGCCCCGGACAGGGGAGGAAGGATCAGCCCCAGCATTTT.

This clone showed up just a few times. The gene calls are TRBV28 and TRBJ2-4; 13 positions agree with TRBD2. The CDR3 is made up of 17 amino acids. Unmatched junction bases numbered 12, after V lost 5 bases and J lost 8 bases. CDR1 is MDHEN, CDR2 SYDVKM, per germline. CDR3 region: CASSPLGLAGVLDIQYF. The CDR3 region has the DNA TGTGCCAGCAGTCCCCTCGGACTAGCGGGAGTTCTGGACATTCAGTACTTC.

The chain carries TRBV11-2 and TRBJ2-5; TRBD2 aligns across 8 bases. V lost 4 bases and J lost 1; bases outside the gene matches: 8. The germline gives CDR1 SGHAT, CDR2 FQNNGV. This CDR3 has 16 amino acids. The CDR3 here is CASSSGGVTGQETQYF. CDR3 coding DNA: TGTGCCAGCAGCTCGGGGGGGGTTACGGGCCAAGAGACCCAGTACTTC. Filled out from reference TRBV11-2 and TRBJ2-5, the complete variable domain reads EAGVAQSPRYKIIEKRQSVAFWCNPISGHATLYWYQQILGQGPKLLIQFQNNGVVDDSQLPKDRFSAERLKGVDSTLKIQPAKLEDSAVYLCASSSGGVTGQETQYFGPGTRLLVL.

This chain uses TRBV27 with TRBJ2-7; 7 positions agree with TRBD1. The ends lost 4 bases at V and 3 bases at J; junction bases unmatched: 9. Germline V gene data show CDR1 as MNHEY and CDR2 as SMNVEV (reference sequence). This CDR3 is built from 15 residues. CDR3 amino acids: CASSSDRVSGYEQYF. CDR3 in DNA: TGTGCCAGCAGTTCAGACAGGGTGTCCGGCTACGAGCAGTACTTC.

V usage is TRBV7-2 and J usage is TRBJ2-2; a possible D gene is TRBD1 (5 bases). CDR1 SGHTA and CDR2 FQGNSA come from the germline V gene. This CDR3 is built from 16 residues. Trimming took off 1 base at V and 3 bases at J, with 12 bases between the two ends. The CDR3 sequence: CASSLGQQGHTGELFF. CDR3 DNA: TGTGCCAGCAGCTTAGGACAGCAAGGGCACACCGGGGAGCTGTTTTTT.

CDR3: CASSANRAGNTIYF. The CDR3 coding sequence is TGTGCCAGCTCAGCAAACAGGGCTGGAAACACCATATATTTT. The rearrangement uses TRBV18 and TRBJ1-3; a possible D gene is TRBD1 (6 bases). The germline V and J ends were trimmed by 5 bases and 2 bases, with 10 bases remaining between them. The length of the CDR3 is 14 residues. The germline V gene encodes CDR1 KGHSH and CDR2 LQKENI.

The chain links TRBV5-1 to TRBJ1-4; D remains unclear. The CDR3 spans 13 residues. V gave up 4 bases and J gave up 5 bases, with 9 bases separating them. CDR1 is SGHRS and CDR2 is YFSETQ in the germline V gene. The CDR3 region has the DNA TGCGCCAGCAGCACGGACGGCAATGAAAAACTGTTTTTT. Protein: CASSTDGNEKLFF.

Only one count was recorded for this clone. The rearrangement links TRBV29-1 to TRBJ2-5; D tentatively reads TRBD1 or TRBD2 (5 bases each). The CDR3 contains 14 residues. Trimming cost V 6 bases and J 2 bases, with 16 bases left between them. Germline assignment: CDR1 SQVTM and CDR2 ANQGSEA. CDR3 protein: CSVGPGYGQETQYF. The CDR3 DNA follows: TGCAGCGTGGGACCGGGATACGGGCAAGAGACCCAGTACTTC.

The chain links TRBV28 to TRBJ2-3; 8 bases are a match to TRBD2. There are 16 residues in the CDR3. Germline CDR1 MDHEN, CDR2 SYDVKM. V shed 6 bases and J 2 bases; nucleotides not matched to a gene: 10. CDR3 residues: CASSPYSGDFTDTQYF. In DNA, the CDR3 is TGTGCCAGCAGCCCCTATAGCGGGGATTTCACAGATACGCAGTATTTT.

As concerns this clone: At one end, the junction sequence differs from germline, possibly due to a read error. The rearrangement joins TRBV7-6 to TRBJ2-5; maybe TRBD2 (6 bases). The V gene's germline CDR1 is SGHVS and CDR2 FNYEAQ. The CDR3 has 15 amino acids. CDR3 coding DNA: TGTGCCAGCAGCTTGAGCACGCCGCCGGGGGAGAGCCAGTACTTC. Protein: CASSLSTPPGESQYF. Full variable domain (missing parts from reference TRBV7-6 and TRBJ2-5): GAGVSQSPRYKVTKRGQDVALRCDPISGHVSLYWYRQALGQGPEFLTYFNYEAQQDKSGLPNDRFSAERPEGSISTLTIQRTEQRDSAMYRCASSLSTPPGESQYFGPGTRLLVL.

The V and J genes are TRBV29-1 and TRBJ2-1; 8 bases map to TRBD2. The length of the CDR3 is 12 residues. The junction had 4 bases not matched to a gene; V was cut back by 4 bases and J by 8 bases. The germline gives CDR1 SQVTM, CDR2 ANQGSEA. CDR3 loop: CSVGGLADEQFF. Here the CDR3 DNA reads TGCAGCGTTGGTGGACTAGCCGATGAGCAGTTCTTC.

The table lists this clone with a few counts. V usage is TRBV2 and J usage is TRBJ1-1, with a tentative D call TRBD1 (6 bases). Between the trimmed V and J ends, which lost 2 bases and 4 bases, there was a span of 11 bases. Germline-derived CDR1 and CDR2 are SNHLY and FYNNEI. This CDR3 has 14 amino acids. CDR3 bases: TGTGCCAGCAGTGAAAATTCAGGGGTCACTGAAGCTTTCTTT. This encodes CASSENSGVTEAFF.

The chain employs TRBV28 and TRBJ1-1; D is perhaps TRBD1 (6 bases). V was cut by 8 bases and J by 0 bases, with 16 bases left in between. Germline V lookup: CDR1 MDHEN, CDR2 SYDVKM. The CDR3 is 15 amino acids. In nucleotides, the CDR3 is TGTGCCAGCGGCTTAGGGGGGAATATGAACACTGAAGCTTTCTTT. This translates into CASGLGGNMNTEAFF.